This TCR beta chain appears in the sequencing data of a study of shared clonotypes between healthy human individuals. General study points: Naive subsets, compared against memory subsets, generally had larger estimated richness values.

Trimming took off 6 bases at V and 8 bases at J, with 10 bases between the two ends. The CDR3 loop spans 12 amino acids. Germline V gene sequence: CDR1 MNHNS, CDR2 SASEGT. Naive CD8 populations comprised CD45RO-negative cells positively selected for CCR7, excluding terminally differentiated effector memory CD45RA+ cells. Turning to this clone: Its antigen is not known.

Each cell subset's genomic DNA was divided evenly among several immunoSEQ plates. Study processing details: Because ImmunoSEQ provided only junction sequences with no quality scores, the filtering differed. The data were produced by immunoSEQ multiplex PCR, yet TCRdb's version contains in-frame clones alone and is incomplete. Clone size and the V and J calls come from that table; the DNA yielded D and trimming. The sample carries some 2 million clones, about 94% recorded once. The TCR was taken from a man between 18 and 29 years old in good health. The rearrangement joins TRBV6-1 to TRBJ1-4; D call uncertain. The sequenced sample was naive CD8+ T cells sorted from blood. The chain's CDR3 is CASSRLGEKLFF. As DNA, the CDR3 is TGTGCCAGCAGCCGCCTGGGAGAAAAACTGTTTTTT.